This T cell receptor beta chain derives from a study of T cell responses to AZD1222 COVID-19 vaccine. Study-level results: Females made up more of the donors, who were largely white British, and clonal diversity may have come out too low.

The germline V gene encodes CDR1 SGHRS and CDR2 YFSETQ. This CDR3 is built from 13 residues. Between the trimmed V and J ends, which lost 4 bases and 6 bases, there was a span of 13 bases. Measured with immunoSEQ multiplex PCR; TCRdb has only the in-frame clones, and not every one. The sample comprises under 150,000 clones, around 87% of which are singletons, and 2.6% rests with the top ten. As to this clone: What it binds is unknown.

The clonotype was recovered from an adult who received the AZD1222 COVID-19 vaccine. J is TRBJ1-1 and V is TRBV5-1; D not certain. The sequenced sample was peripheral blood, obtained 28 days after the second AZD1222 dose. The CDR3 DNA reads TGCGCCAGCAGCCCCTACCCTGAATCTGAAGCTTTCTTT. Protein product: CASSPYPESEAFF.